The 23 T cell receptor beta chains reported below all come from one sample, sequenced in a study of blood T cells in healthy people across ages. A sample-barcoded 5' primer and a J-beta primer mix were used in a second PCR of about 7 to 11 cycles. TCRdb re-derived calls from the 5' RACE reads in MiXCR, one entry per CDR3 protein. The sample has 380,000 or so distinct CDR3 sequences; approximately 51% are singletons. The sample consisted of blood. Receptors were obtained from a man aged 55 to 70 in good health.

A few counts support this clonotype. The V gene is TRBV29-1, the J gene TRBJ2-5, with TRBD2 matching 7 bases. J gave up 4 bases and V 4 bases, and 3 bases lay outside the gene matches. This CDR3 comprises 12 residues. Germline loops: CDR1 SQVTM, CDR2 ANQGSEA. CDR3 protein: CSVAGGPETQYF. The CDR3 DNA reads TGCAGCGTTGCGGGGGGACCAGAGACCCAGTACTTC.

The chain has TRBV4-3 and TRBJ2-1; maybe TRBD2 (6 bases). The CDR3 spans 14 residues. Trimming shortened V by 1 base and J by 6 bases, and 10 bases separated the two germline ends. Germline V gene lookup returns CDR1 LGHNA and CDR2 YSLEER. The CDR3 region has the DNA TGCGCCAGCAGCCAAGTAGCGGAATCCAATGAGCAGTTCTTC. The encoded protein is CASSQVAESNEQFF.

The chain is built from TRBV10-1 and TRBJ2-3; D is undetermined. The V gene's germline CDR1 is WNHNN and CDR2 SYGVQD (reference sequence). This CDR3 has 14 amino acids. V dropped 2 bases and J dropped 3 bases, with 9 bases sitting between them. CDR3 bases: TGCGCCAGCAGTGAGGCGATTTTTACAGATACGCAGTATTTT. Amino acid sequence: CASSEAIFTDTQYF.

This clonotype was counted only a few times. The genes are TRBV5-1 and TRBJ1-1, with 7 bases lining up with TRBD1. CDR3 length: 14 residues. Trimming removed 4 bases from V and 4 bases from J; junction bases left unmatched: 7. Germline loops: CDR1 SGHRS, CDR2 YFSETQ. Here the CDR3 DNA reads TGCGCCAGCAGCCCCTCCAGGGGGAGCACTGAAGCTTTCTTT. This encodes CASSPSRGSTEAFF.

This clonotype was picked up many times. This rearrangement joins TRBV6-2 or TRBV6-3 to TRBJ1-2, with 8 bases lining up with TRBD1. Germline CDR1 reads MNHEY; CDR2 reads SVGEGT. J gave up 4 bases and V 6 bases, and 10 bases lay outside the gene matches. The CDR3 contains 15 residues. The CDR3, as DNA: TGTGCCAGCAGCCGGACAGGGATCGAGGGCTATGGCTACACCTTC. Its protein is CASSRTGIEGYGYTF.

The gene calls are TRBV20-1 and TRBJ2-1, with 12 bases fitting TRBD2. Germline CDR1 is DFQATT and CDR2 is SNEGSKA (reference sequence). The length of the CDR3 is 20 residues. Trimming at V came to 2 bases and at J to 4 bases, leaving 18 bases not matched to a gene. In DNA form, the CDR3 reads TGCAGTGCTAGATTACAGGGCAGCTCTCGCCTAGCGGGGGGGTACAATGAGCAGTTCTTC. Translated: CSARLQGSSRLAGGYNEQFF.

The chain uses TRBV10-3 and TRBJ1-1; D not resolved. Trimming removed 6 bases at V and 1 base at J, with 3 bases between. The V gene's germline CDR1 is ENHRY and CDR2 SYGVKD. The CDR3 spans 11 residues. The CDR3 here is CAIRGNTEAFF. In DNA form, the CDR3 reads TGTGCCATCAGAGGGAACACTGAAGCTTTCTTT.

The rearrangement uses TRBV29-1 and TRBJ1-3; D might be TRBD1 (6 bases). V gave up 4 bases and J gave up 2 bases, with 6 bases separating them. Germline lookup yields CDR1 SQVTM and CDR2 ANQGSEA. The CDR3 length is 12 residues. The CDR3 DNA reads as TGCAGCGTTGCAGGGGCTGGAAACACCATATATTTT. Amino acid sequence: CSVAGAGNTIYF.

This clonotype has a handful of counts. CDR3 in amino acids: CASSPGGEKETQYF. In nucleotides, the CDR3 is TGTGCCAGCAGCCCAGGGGGGGAGAAAGAGACCCAGTACTTC. The chain links TRBV9 to TRBJ2-5; tentatively, D is TRBD1 or TRBD2 (7 bases each). This CDR3 region has 14 residues. V dropped 4 bases and J dropped 3 bases, with 13 bases sitting between them. Germline-derived CDR1 and CDR2 are SGDLS and YYNGEE. Full variable domain (rest looked up from reference TRBV9 and TRBJ2-5): DSGVTQTPKHLITATGQRVTLRCSPRSGDLSVYWYQQSLDQGLQFLIQYYNGEERAKGNILERFSAQQFPDLHSELNLSSLELGDSALYFCASSPGGEKETQYFGPGTRLLVL.

Regarding this clonotype: The junction departs from germline at one end; a sequencing error may be responsible. The chain has TRBV5-1 and TRBJ2-7; 7 nucleotides agree with TRBD1. Germline V CDR1 and CDR2: SGHRS, YFSETQ. The CDR3 sequence is 15 residues long. The CDR3 DNA follows: TGCGCCAGCAGCCCCGAGGGGGCACCCTCCTACGAGCAGTGCTTC. Protein product: CASSPEGAPSYEQCF.

V is TRBV6-1 and J is TRBJ1-2; possible D gene TRBD1, 6 bases. The CDR3 extends over 15 amino acids. With 8 bases removed from V and 5 bases from J, the gap between germline ends came to 21 bases. CDR1 MNHNS and CDR2 SASEGT come from the germline V gene. The CDR3 region has the DNA TGTGCCAGCGGGTCCGGGGGCTCCGGAGGGTATGGCTACACCTTC. It translates to CASGSGGSGGYGYTF.

This sequence joins TRBV11-2 and TRBJ2-3, with D unclear. The CDR3 covers 13 residues. Per germline, CDR1 SGHAT and CDR2 FQNNGV. Trimming cost V 0 bases and J 7 bases, with 8 bases left between them. CDR3 DNA: TGTGCCAGCAGCTTAGATGGGGTTTATACGCAGTATTTT. This encodes CASSLDGVYTQYF.

In its sample, this clonotype was seen a few times. This rearrangement joins TRBV7-2 to TRBJ2-1; TRBD1 or TRBD2 may be the D gene (6 bases each). With 2 bases removed from V and 7 bases from J, the gap between germline ends came to 18 bases. The CDR3 loop spans 16 amino acids. Per the germline V gene, CDR1 is SGHTA and CDR2 is FQGNSA. The CDR3 reads CASSLRPLARGNEQFF. DNA for the CDR3: TGTGCCAGCAGCTTACGGCCGCTAGCGAGGGGGAATGAGCAGTTCTTC.

This chain links TRBV6-2 or TRBV6-3 with TRBJ1-6; tentatively, D is TRBD1 (5 bases). The ends were cut back, 6 bases at V and 0 bases at J, with 12 bases in the middle. Germline CDR1 is MNHEY and CDR2 is SVGEGT. CDR3 length equals 16 residues. The CDR3 loop reads CASRDTESSYNSPLHF. CDR3 DNA sequence: TGTGCCAGCAGGGACACGGAGAGCTCCTATAATTCACCCCTCCACTTT.

A word on this clonotype: One junction end disagrees with the germline gene, perhaps due to a read error. The V call is TRBV29-1, the J call TRBJ2-3, with D possibly matching TRBD2 (6 bases). Germline CDR1 reads SQVTM; CDR2 reads ANQGSEA. The length of the CDR3 is 14 residues. The CDR3: CSVGQGREADAQYF. DNA for the CDR3: TGCAGCGTTGGGCAGGGCAGGGAGGCAGATGCGCAGTATTTT.

The sample holds a few counts of this clonotype. The J gene is TRBJ2-6, the V gene TRBV29-1; D is ambiguous. The germline CDR1 and CDR2 sequences are SQVTM and ANQGSEA. The V gene lost 7 bases and the J gene lost 2 bases, with 12 bases spanning the gap. The CDR3 totals 14 residues. CDR3 nucleotides: TGCAGCGCACTCGATGGGGCTGGGGCCAACGTCCTGACTTTC. It encodes CSALDGAGANVLTF.

The rearrangement uses TRBV3-1 and TRBJ1-1, with D possibly being TRBD1 (6 bases). Germline CDR1 is LGHDT and CDR2 is YNNKEL (reference sequence). The CDR3 runs to 13 residues. V shed 6 bases and J shed 5 bases, with 13 bases lying between them. The CDR3 here is CASSHLQGTEAFF. In nucleotides, the CDR3 is TGTGCCAGCAGTCACCTCCAGGGGACTGAAGCTTTCTTT.

A note on this clonotype: At one of its ends the junction is not consistent with the germline gene, which may arise from a read error. The chain uses TRBV3-1 and TRBJ2-7; a weak D match, TRBD1 (6 bases). There are 14 residues in the CDR3. Germline loops: CDR1 LGHDT, CDR2 YNNKEL (reference sequence). The CDR3 sequence is CTSSQGGISCEQYF. Here the CDR3 DNA reads TGTACCAGCAGCCAAGGGGGTATCTCCTGCGAGCAGTACTTC.

V is TRBV7-2 and J is TRBJ2-3, with a weak D call TRBD1 (5 bases). V was clipped by 2 bases and J by 3 bases, with 12 bases between them. Germline V gene sequence: CDR1 SGHTA, CDR2 FQGNSA. The CDR3 is 15 amino acids. Here the CDR3 DNA reads TGTGCCAGCAGCTTACACCTGGGGCGGACAGATACGCAGTATTTT. The encoded protein is CASSLHLGRTDTQYF.

About this clonotype itself: It may be a read error: a sequence one base away is much more abundant. The chain links TRBV4-3 to TRBJ1-2, with D perhaps TRBD1 (5 bases). The germline V gene encodes CDR1 LGHNA and CDR2 YSLEER. Deletions cut 2 bases from V and 4 bases from J, with 32 bases between. This CDR3 is built from 21 residues. CDR3 sequence reads: CASSQQISPPSVRVPIYGYTF. DNA of the CDR3: TGCGCCAGCAGCCAACAGATATCCCCTCCTTCCGTCAGGGTTCCGATCTATGGCTACACCTTC.

The chain couples TRBV28 to TRBJ1-4, with D tentatively TRBD1 (5 bases). The germline CDR1 and CDR2 sequences are MDHEN and SYDVKM. V shed 2 bases and J shed 5 bases, with 12 bases lying between them. The CDR3 sequence is 15 residues long. Here the CDR3 reads CASSLAAGRNEKLFF. Written as DNA, the CDR3 is TGTGCCAGCAGTTTAGCAGCAGGGAGGAATGAAAAACTGTTTTTT.

This chain joins TRBV10-3 and TRBJ2-4, with TRBD2 matching over 14 bases. Germline V lookup: CDR1 ENHRY, CDR2 SYGVKD. Trimming removed 11 bases from V and 0 bases from J; junction bases left unmatched: 30. This CDR3 region has 24 residues. CDR3 sequence reads: CARPNTGTSGRRVLQPLAKNIQYF. CDR3 DNA: TGTGCCCGACCCAATACCGGGACTAGCGGGAGAAGAGTCCTCCAACCCCTAGCCAAAAACATTCAGTACTTC.

There are many counts of this clonotype. In DNA, the CDR3 is TGTGCCAGCAGCCGTATAGCGGGAGCCGCCTACAATGAGCAGTTCTTC. Its protein product is CASSRIAGAAYNEQFF. The chain joins TRBV7-9 to TRBJ2-1; TRBD2 agrees at 9 bases. V lost 5 bases to trimming and J lost 2 bases; unmatched junction nucleotides: 7. The CDR3 totals 16 residues. Germline-derived CDR1 and CDR2 are SEHNR and FQNEAQ (reference sequence).